This record concerns one T cell receptor beta chain sequence. What it recognizes is unknown. Measured with immunoSEQ multiplex PCR; TCRdb has only the in-frame clones, and not every one. The sample includes some 110,000 clones, about 90% of them seen just once. Germline V gene data show CDR1 as MNHEY and CDR2 as SVGAGI. This CDR3 is 15 amino acids long. V was cut by 6 bases and J by 0 bases, with 12 bases left in between. This entry is derived from a study of CD4+ T cells in melanoma. Study-wide results and caveats: In melanoma, neoantigen-specific CD4+ T cells reportedly differed in differentiation state.

The sequenced sample consisted of peripheral blood. V usage is TRBV6-5 and J usage is TRBJ2-1; D not resolved. The origin of this receptor is a human donor with melanoma. CDR3 in amino acids: CASSLSPSSYNEQFF. DNA of the CDR3: TGTGCCAGCAGCCTGTCTCCGAGCTCCTACAATGAGCAGTTCTTC.